One sample yielded the 24 T cell receptor beta chains listed below, sequenced in a study of cytomegalovirus exposure and HLA in healthy donors. The PCR had 60 Vbeta and 13 Jbeta primers. Repertoires were generated with immunoSEQ multiplex PCR, while TCRdb's copy carries only in-frame clones and drops some. The sample includes more than 85,000 clones, roughly 71% seen only once; the top ten take under 6.5%. The sample consisted of PBMCs. The receptors originated from a woman between 70 and 85 years old in good health and CMV-seropositive.

Here the CDR3 reads CATSRDFSTVSIGELFF. CDR3 sequence (DNA): TGTGCCACCAGCAGAGATTTTTCGACAGTGTCTATCGGGGAGCTGTTTTTT. The rearrangement uses TRBV15 and TRBJ2-2; possible D gene TRBD1, 5 bases. Trimming cost V 0 bases and J 7 bases, with 18 bases left between them. The CDR3 has 17 residues. In germline, CDR1 is LNHNV, CDR2 YYDKDF (reference sequence).

This clone was seen a handful of times. V and J are TRBV7-8 and TRBJ1-5; D may be TRBD1 (6 bases). V lost 1 base to trimming and J lost 5 bases, with 18 bases between them. The CDR3 has 17 amino acids. From germline, CDR1 is SGHVS and CDR2 FQNEAQ. The CDR3 is CASSLGPRGGDYQPQHF. The CDR3 coding sequence is TGTGCCAGCAGCTTAGGTCCGAGAGGGGGAGACTATCAGCCCCAGCATTTT.

The chain joins TRBV27 to TRBJ1-1, with D perhaps TRBD1 (5 bases). Germline V gives CDR1 MNHEY, CDR2 SMNVEV (reference sequence). The CDR3 runs to 14 residues. Trimming cost V 5 bases and J 5 bases, with 15 bases left between them. CDR3 in DNA: TGTGCCAGCAGTCCTCAGCACCAGGGAACTGAAGCTTTCTTT. Its translation is CASSPQHQGTEAFF.

The J gene is TRBJ2-3, the V gene TRBV11-2; 12 bases map to TRBD2. The CDR3 contains 17 residues. V was clipped by 1 base and J by 3 bases; unmatched bases: 5. Germline V CDR1 and CDR2: SGHAT, FQNNGV. CDR3 protein: CASSLGASGGVTDTQYF. The CDR3 DNA follows: TGTGCCAGCAGCTTAGGGGCTAGCGGGGGGGTAACAGATACGCAGTATTTT.

The rearrangement joins TRBV7-3 to TRBJ2-1; 8 nucleotides agree with TRBD2. V shed 0 bases and J 8 bases; nucleotides not matched to a gene: 6. This CDR3 has 15 residues. Germline V gives CDR1 SGHTA, CDR2 FQGTGA. The CDR3, as DNA: TGTGCCAGCAGCTTAACACCGGGGGGGCCCTATGAGCAGTTCTTC. This sequence encodes CASSLTPGGPYEQFF.

This sequence joins TRBV4-3 and TRBJ2-5; 7 nucleotides line up with TRBD2. After removal of 4 bases from V and 2 bases from J, the junction contained 7 bases not matched to a gene. From germline, CDR1 is LGHNA and CDR2 YSLEER. CDR3 length: 15 residues. CDR3 in amino acids: CASSPQSGGQETQYF. CDR3 DNA: TGCGCCAGCAGCCCCCAGTCGGGGGGACAAGAGACCCAGTACTTC.

This clone occurred once. The chain joins TRBV5-1 to TRBJ2-1; the D gene is possibly TRBD2 (5 bases). CDR3 size: 16 residues. Trimming took 0 bases from V and 4 from J, leaving 14 bases between them. Germline CDR1 reads SGHRS; CDR2 reads YFSETQ. The CDR3 nucleotides read TGCGCCAGCAGCTTGGTCCCTAGTGGGAGTTACAATGAGCAGTTCTTC. Its protein product is CASSLVPSGSYNEQFF. Supplemented by reference TRBV5-1 and TRBJ2-1, the full variable domain reads KAGVTQTPRYLIKTRGQQVTLSCSPISGHRSVSWYQQTPGQGLQFLFEYFSETQRNKGNFPGRFSGRQFSNSRSEMNVSTLELGDSALYLCASSLVPSGSYNEQFFGPGTRLTVL.

This clone was observed a few times. Written as DNA, the CDR3 is TGTGCCAGCAGCTCAGGACTAGCGGGGGGGCAAGAGCAGTACTTC. Protein: CASSSGLAGGQEQYF. This chain connects TRBV7-9 to TRBJ2-7; the match to TRBD2 covers 15 bases. The CDR3 spans 15 residues. Germline V gene lookup returns CDR1 SEHNR and CDR2 FQNEAQ (reference sequence). After removal of 4 bases from V and 7 bases from J, the junction contained 5 bases not matched to a gene.

V gene TRBV7-2 combines with J gene TRBJ1-5, with D tentatively TRBD1 (6 bases). Germline lookup yields CDR1 SGHTA and CDR2 FQGNSA. This CDR3 comprises 14 residues. The V end was cut by 7 bases, the J end by 0 bases, with 10 bases between. CDR3: CASTLRGSNQPQHF. As DNA, the CDR3 is TGTGCCAGCACGCTCAGGGGTAGCAATCAGCCCCAGCATTTT.

This clone came up a few times. The chain is built from TRBV5-1 and TRBJ2-5; TRBD2 aligns across 7 bases. Germline V gene sequence: CDR1 SGHRS, CDR2 YFSETQ. The CDR3 runs to 14 residues. Germline trimming cut 3 bases from V and 0 bases from J; bases unmatched to any gene: 2. CDR3 nucleotides: TGCGCCAGCAGCTCGACTAGCTACCAAGAGACCCAGTACTTC. Residues: CASSSTSYQETQYF.

This rearrangement joins TRBV19 to TRBJ1-1; 8 bases fit TRBD1. Trimming removed 4 bases from V and 6 bases from J; junction bases left unmatched: 7. Germline CDR1 is LNHDA and CDR2 is SQIVND (reference sequence). The CDR3 consists of 14 residues. The DNA of the CDR3 is TGTGCCAGTAGTACCGGGACAGGTCGGCCTGAAGCTTTCTTT. This translates into CASSTGTGRPEAFF.

V and J are TRBV7-2 and TRBJ1-4, with D possibly TRBD1 on 6 matching bases. This CDR3 has 15 amino acids. Germline CDR1 reads SGHTA; CDR2 reads FQGNSA. The germline V and J ends were trimmed by 5 bases and 5 bases, with 15 bases remaining between them. CDR3 sequence reads: CASSPLGQPNEKLFF. CDR3 sequence (DNA): TGTGCCAGCAGCCCACTTGGACAGCCGAATGAAAAACTGTTTTTT.

The chain is built from TRBV30 and TRBJ2-7; 8 bases align to TRBD1. The CDR3 totals 13 residues. The germline CDR1 and CDR2 sequences are GTSNPN and SVGIG (reference sequence). The J segment lost 4 bases and the V segment lost 6 bases, leaving 8 bases of the junction unmatched. The CDR3 reads CACLGQGVYEQYF. In DNA, the CDR3 is TGTGCCTGCCTAGGACAGGGTGTTTACGAGCAGTACTTC.

The V and J genes are TRBV6-6 and TRBJ1-1; perhaps TRBD1 as D (6 bases). The CDR3 sequence is 15 residues long. Deletions cut 5 bases from V and 5 bases from J, with 18 bases between. CDR1 and CDR2 (germline): MNHNY, SVGAGI (reference sequence). CDR3 sequence: CASSQGRGSQTEAFF. The CDR3 DNA follows: TGTGCCAGCAGTCAAGGGAGGGGGAGCCAGACTGAAGCTTTCTTT.

This clone appeared a few times. The chain links TRBV6-6 to TRBJ1-2; TRBD1 matches 7 bases. This CDR3 is built from 12 residues. V was pared by 6 bases and J by 8 bases, with 6 bases of the junction left unmatched. Per the germline V gene, CDR1 is MNHNY and CDR2 is SVGAGI (reference sequence). The CDR3 loop reads CASRSTGDGYTF. The CDR3 coding sequence is TGTGCCAGCAGATCCACAGGGGACGGCTACACCTTC.

The chain links TRBV19 to TRBJ1-2; D is possibly TRBD1 (5 bases). Trimming took 6 bases from V and 6 from J, leaving 20 bases between them. Germline CDR1 LNHDA, CDR2 SQIVND (reference sequence). The CDR3 is 15 amino acids. CDR3 sequence (DNA): TGTGCCAGTAGCGAAGGTTGGGGGGTCCGTGATGGCTACACCTTC. Residues: CASSEGWGVRDGYTF.

The chain has TRBV19 and TRBJ2-2; D is perhaps TRBD1 (6 bases). There are 15 residues in the CDR3. V was clipped by 6 bases and J by 4 bases, with 15 bases between them. The germline V gene has CDR1 LNHDA and CDR2 SQIVND (reference sequence). CDR3 DNA: TGTGCCAGTAGCCTGAAGACAGGTGGCACCGGGGAGCTGTTTTTT. This gives the protein CASSLKTGGTGELFF. The full variable domain, its missing parts supplied by reference TRBV19 and TRBJ2-2, is DGGITQSPKYLFRKEGQNVTLSCEQNLNHDAMYWYRQDPGQGLRLIYYSQIVNDFQKGDIAEGYSVSREKKESFPLTVTSAQKNPTAFYLCASSLKTGGTGELFFGEGSRLTVL.

This chain links TRBV19 with TRBJ1-5, with a possible D match to TRBD1 (5 bases). This CDR3 has 15 residues. The V end lost 6 bases, the J end lost 4 bases, and 16 bases lay between the germline ends. The germline V gene encodes CDR1 LNHDA and CDR2 SQIVND (reference sequence). DNA of the CDR3: TGTGCCAGTAGCCACCTGACAGCCTTTAATCAGCCCCAGCATTTT. The encoded protein is CASSHLTAFNQPQHF.

CDR3 amino acids: CAISEDRGAQETQYF. CDR3 in DNA: TGTGCCATCAGTGAGGACAGGGGGGCGCAAGAGACCCAGTACTTC. The rearrangement joins TRBV10-3 to TRBJ2-5; TRBD1 aligns across 9 bases. The CDR3 contains 15 residues. V was pared by 2 bases and J by 2 bases, with 3 bases of the junction left unmatched. Germline loops: CDR1 ENHRY, CDR2 SYGVKD.

This chain joins TRBV27 and TRBJ1-2; the match to TRBD1 covers 8 bases. CDR3 length: 17 residues. The germline V gene has CDR1 MNHEY and CDR2 SMNVEV (reference sequence). V was pared by 0 bases and J by 5 bases, with 11 bases of the junction left unmatched. The CDR3 here is CASSLSGQGKHGYGYTF. For the CDR3, the DNA is TGTGCCAGCAGTTTATCAGGACAGGGAAAACACGGTTATGGCTACACCTTC.

This chain links TRBV7-9 with TRBJ1-2, with no clear D. Per the germline V gene, CDR1 is SEHNR and CDR2 is FQNEAQ (reference sequence). This CDR3 region has 15 residues. Trimming took 3 bases from V and 2 from J, leaving 13 bases between them. The CDR3 nucleotides read TGTGCCAGCAGCTTCCCCCTCACACAGAACTATGGCTACACCTTC. Encoded protein: CASSFPLTQNYGYTF. The full variable domain, completed using reference TRBV7-9 and TRBJ1-2, is DTGVSQNPRHKITKRGQNVTFRCDPISEHNRLYWYRQTLGQGPEFLTYFQNEAQLEKSRLLSDRFSAERPKGSFSTLEIQRTEQGDSAMYLCASSFPLTQNYGYTFGSGTRLTVV.

This chain links TRBV2 with TRBJ2-1, with D unclear. Germline V gene sequence: CDR1 SNHLY, CDR2 FYNNEI. The length of the CDR3 is 13 residues. Trimming took 3 bases from V and 7 from J, leaving 10 bases between them. CDR3 in amino acids: CASSDVAGNEQFF. Here the CDR3 DNA reads TGTGCCAGCAGTGACGTAGCCGGGAATGAGCAGTTCTTC.

The chain combines TRBV7-2 with TRBJ1-1; no reliable D call. Between the trimmed V and J ends, which lost 7 bases and 5 bases, there was a span of 14 bases. CDR3 length: 13 amino acids. Germline V gene lookup returns CDR1 SGHTA and CDR2 FQGNSA. CDR3 nucleotide sequence: TGTGCCAGCACCCGAGGTACCTCGACTGAAGCTTTCTTT. This sequence encodes CASTRGTSTEAFF.

J is TRBJ1-1 and V is TRBV7-9, with 7 bases lining up with TRBD1. CDR3 length equals 15 residues. Losses at the gene ends were 2 bases for V and 0 bases for J; bases not matched to a gene: 3. CDR1 and CDR2 from the germline V gene are SEHNR and FQNEAQ (reference sequence). CDR3 amino acids: CASSLRDSLNTEAFF. The CDR3 DNA is TGTGCCAGCAGCTTAAGGGACAGTCTGAACACTGAAGCTTTCTTT.